This is a list of T cell receptor beta chains from one sample in a study of T cell changes during pregnancy in multiple sclerosis. Assay used: immunoSEQ multiplex PCR; TCRdb lists only in-frame clones, some missing. The table lists fewer than 45,000 clones, about 94% of them singletons. The specimen comprised CD8+ T cells from peripheral blood mononuclear cells, sampled in the third trimester of pregnancy. The receptors were gathered from a female donor with multiple sclerosis, enrolled in a pregnancy study. Both conserved end residues are part of each CDR3. The order of the fields is clone size, J gene, V gene, CDR3 length, D gene, CDR3 protein, CDR3 DNA. D genes are given only for firm matches. Clone sizes are given selectively: once, few, many, or a class where the clone is expanded.

abundance: NA
j_gene: TRBJ2-1
v_gene: TRBV25-1
len: 13
d_gene: TRBD2
CDR3aa: CASSVQRENEQFF
CDR3nt: TGTGCCAGCAGTGTCCAGCGGGAGAATGAGCAGTTCTTC

abundance: once
j_gene: TRBJ1-2
v_gene: TRBV29-1
len: 11
d_gene: NA
CDR3aa: CSVIGGYGYTF
CDR3nt: TGCAGCGTGATAGGGGGCTATGGCTACACCTTC

abundance: NA
j_gene: TRBJ2-1
v_gene: TRBV27
len: 11
d_gene: NA
CDR3aa: CASSFINEQFF
CDR3nt: TGTGCCAGCAGTTTTATCAATGAGCAGTTCTTC

abundance: NA
j_gene: TRBJ2-2
v_gene: TRBV9
len: 16
d_gene: TRBD2
CDR3aa: CASSVVLAGGPGELFF
CDR3nt: TGTGCCAGCAGCGTAGTCCTAGCGGGAGGGCCCGGGGAGCTGTTTTTT

abundance: NA
j_gene: TRBJ2-5
v_gene: TRBV4-1
len: 16
d_gene: TRBD2
CDR3aa: CASSPSGAGGEETQYF
CDR3nt: TGCGCCAGCAGCCCCTCGGGAGCGGGAGGTGAAGAGACCCAGTACTTC

abundance: NA
j_gene: TRBJ2-3
v_gene: TRBV5-6
len: 13
d_gene: TRBD1
CDR3aa: CASSLQGEDTQYF
CDR3nt: TGTGCCAGTTCCCTACAGGGGGAGGATACGCAGTATTTT

abundance: NA
j_gene: TRBJ2-7
v_gene: TRBV7-2
len: 12
d_gene: NA
CDR3aa: CASSPGAYEQYF
CDR3nt: TGTGCCAGCAGCCCCGGGGCCTACGAGCAGTACTTC

abundance: NA
j_gene: TRBJ1-1
v_gene: TRBV6-4
len: 13
d_gene: TRBD1
CDR3aa: CASRSSRGREAFF
CDR3nt: TGTGCCAGCAGGAGCAGCAGGGGGAGAGAAGCTTTCTTT

abundance: NA
j_gene: TRBJ2-7
v_gene: TRBV27
len: 15
d_gene: TRBD2
CDR3aa: CASTPGAGGPNEQYF
CDR3nt: TGTGCCAGCACCCCCGGGGCGGGAGGGCCAAACGAGCAGTACTTC

abundance: NA
j_gene: TRBJ2-7
v_gene: TRBV10-3
len: 15
d_gene: TRBD1
CDR3aa: CAISDQTGGRDEQYF
CDR3nt: TGTGCCATCAGTGATCAGACAGGGGGCAGGGACGAGCAGTACTTC

abundance: NA
j_gene: TRBJ2-3
v_gene: TRBV6-4
len: 15
d_gene: NA
CDR3aa: CASSDSAGSTDTQYF
CDR3nt: TGTGCCAGCAGTGACTCGGCGGGGAGCACAGATACGCAGTATTTT

abundance: NA
j_gene: TRBJ2-7
v_gene: TRBV13
len: 14
d_gene: TRBD1
CDR3aa: CASRSRGTSYEQYF
CDR3nt: TGTGCCAGCAGGTCCAGGGGGACCTCTTACGAGCAGTACTTC

abundance: few
j_gene: TRBJ1-1
v_gene: TRBV13
len: 13
d_gene: NA
CDR3aa: CASSLGPQLEAFF
CDR3nt: TGTGCCAGCAGCTTAGGGCCCCAACTAGAAGCTTTCTTT

abundance: NA
j_gene: TRBJ1-1
v_gene: TRBV5-6
len: 14
d_gene: NA
CDR3aa: CASSLGGVGTEAFF
CDR3nt: TGTGCCAGCAGCTTAGGAGGGGTTGGGACCGAAGCTTTCTTT

abundance: NA
j_gene: TRBJ1-1
v_gene: TRBV7-9
len: 11
d_gene: NA
CDR3aa: CASSQGTEAFF
CDR3nt: TGTGCCAGCAGTCAGGGCACTGAAGCTTTCTTT

abundance: NA
j_gene: TRBJ2-1
v_gene: TRBV5-1
len: 16
d_gene: TRBD2
CDR3aa: CASSPGTSGTYNEQFF
CDR3nt: TGCGCCAGCAGCCCAGGGACTAGCGGGACTTACAATGAGCAGTTCTTC

abundance: NA
j_gene: TRBJ2-1
v_gene: TRBV19
len: 15
d_gene: NA
CDR3aa: CASSMEVGSYNEQFF
CDR3nt: TGTGCCAGTAGTATGGAGGTGGGATCCTACAATGAGCAGTTCTTC

abundance: NA
j_gene: TRBJ2-7
v_gene: TRBV28
len: 16
d_gene: TRBD2
CDR3aa: CASSPNFGGDSYEQYF
CDR3nt: TGTGCCAGCAGTCCTAACTTCGGGGGGGATTCCTACGAGCAGTACTTC

abundance: NA
j_gene: TRBJ1-1
v_gene: TRBV5-4
len: 12
d_gene: NA
CDR3aa: CASSLGSREAFF
CDR3nt: TGTGCCAGCAGCTTGGGGTCTAGAGAAGCTTTCTTT

abundance: NA
j_gene: TRBJ2-7
v_gene: TRBV11-2
len: 16
d_gene: TRBD1
CDR3aa: CASSLRQGARNDEQYF
CDR3nt: TGTGCCAGCAGCTTACGACAGGGGGCGAGAAATGACGAGCAGTACTTC

abundance: NA
j_gene: TRBJ2-7
v_gene: TRBV2
len: 14
d_gene: TRBD1
CDR3aa: CASRGQGAAYEQYF
CDR3nt: TGTGCCAGCAGGGGACAGGGGGCCGCCTACGAGCAGTACTTC

abundance: once
j_gene: TRBJ1-5
v_gene: TRBV5-6
len: 17
d_gene: TRBD1
CDR3aa: CASSLARGINSNQPQHF
CDR3nt: TGTGCCAGCAGCTTGGCCAGGGGGATTAATAGCAATCAGCCCCAGCATTTT

abundance: NA
j_gene: TRBJ2-1
v_gene: TRBV27
len: 15
d_gene: NA
CDR3aa: CASSWHEGAYNEQFF
CDR3nt: TGTGCCAGCAGTTGGCACGAGGGTGCCTACAATGAGCAGTTCTTC

abundance: NA
j_gene: TRBJ2-3
v_gene: TRBV28
len: 16
d_gene: TRBD1
CDR3aa: CASSTGGDRGTDTQYF
CDR3nt: TGTGCCAGCAGCACTGGGGGGGACAGGGGCACAGATACGCAGTATTTT

abundance: NA
j_gene: TRBJ2-1
v_gene: TRBV27
len: 14
d_gene: NA
CDR3aa: CASSLQRTYNEQFF
CDR3nt: TGTGCCAGCAGTCTTCAGCGGACCTACAATGAGCAGTTCTTC

abundance: once
j_gene: TRBJ1-1
v_gene: TRBV2
len: 20
d_gene: TRBD1
CDR3aa: CASSVHPPGQRPPSRKKAFF
CDR3nt: TGTGCCAGCAGTGTGCACCCACCGGGACAGAGACCCCCCAGCCGAAAAAAAGCTTTCTTT

abundance: NA
j_gene: TRBJ2-2
v_gene: TRBV4-3
len: 16
d_gene: NA
CDR3aa: CASSQDRGANTGELFF
CDR3nt: TGCGCCAGCAGCCAAGACAGGGGGGCGAACACCGGGGAGCTGTTTTTT

abundance: NA
j_gene: TRBJ2-7
v_gene: TRBV4-1
len: 15
d_gene: TRBD2
CDR3aa: CASSFEAGVKDEQYF
CDR3nt: TGCGCCAGCAGTTTCGAAGCGGGAGTGAAAGACGAGCAGTACTTC

abundance: NA
j_gene: TRBJ2-2
v_gene: TRBV4-1
len: 17
d_gene: NA
CDR3aa: CASSQEVRAPNTGELFF
CDR3nt: TGCGCCAGCAGCCAAGAGGTTCGAGCGCCGAACACCGGGGAGCTGTTTTTT

abundance: NA
j_gene: TRBJ2-7
v_gene: TRBV15
len: 14
d_gene: TRBD2
CDR3aa: CATSPGTSSYEQYF
CDR3nt: TGTGCCACCAGCCCCGGGACTAGCTCTTACGAGCAGTACTTC

abundance: NA
j_gene: TRBJ2-1
v_gene: TRBV28
len: 14
d_gene: NA
CDR3aa: CASLLGQNYNEQFF
CDR3nt: TGTGCCAGCCTGCTCGGACAGAATTACAATGAGCAGTTCTTC

abundance: NA
j_gene: TRBJ2-5
v_gene: TRBV10-3
len: 14
d_gene: NA
CDR3aa: CAIPTGSSQETQYF
CDR3nt: TGTGCCATCCCAACAGGGAGCAGCCAAGAGACCCAGTACTTC

abundance: NA
j_gene: TRBJ2-3
v_gene: TRBV28
len: 14
d_gene: TRBD1
CDR3aa: CASDTGTGVDTQYF
CDR3nt: TGTGCCAGCGATACCGGGACAGGGGTTGATACGCAGTATTTT

abundance: NA
j_gene: TRBJ2-7
v_gene: TRBV11-3
len: 15
d_gene: TRBD1
CDR3aa: CASSHGTANIYEQYF
CDR3nt: TGTGCCAGCAGCCACGGGACAGCCAATATCTACGAGCAGTACTTC

abundance: NA
j_gene: TRBJ2-2
v_gene: TRBV27
len: 14
d_gene: TRBD2
CDR3aa: CASSGTSAGGELFF
CDR3nt: TGTGCCAGCAGTGGGACTAGCGCGGGAGGGGAGCTGTTTTTT

abundance: NA
j_gene: TRBJ2-3
v_gene: TRBV6-5
len: 15
d_gene: NA
CDR3aa: CASSFGGNGGDTQYF
CDR3nt: TGTGCCAGCAGTTTTGGCGGGAACGGGGGAGATACGCAGTATTTT

abundance: NA
j_gene: TRBJ2-6
v_gene: TRBV2
len: 17
d_gene: TRBD2
CDR3aa: CASSVLSGGSGANVLTF
CDR3nt: TGTGCCAGCAGTGTGCTGAGCGGGGGCTCTGGGGCCAACGTCCTGACTTTC

abundance: NA
j_gene: TRBJ2-7
v_gene: TRBV19
len: 13
d_gene: NA
CDR3aa: CASSGQGVYEQYF
CDR3nt: TGTGCCAGTAGCGGGCAGGGTGTCTACGAGCAGTACTTC

abundance: NA
j_gene: TRBJ2-7
v_gene: TRBV27
len: 14
d_gene: TRBD1
CDR3aa: CASSLSAGGYEQYF
CDR3nt: TGTGCCAGCAGTTTATCGGCAGGGGGCTACGAGCAGTACTTC

abundance: NA
j_gene: TRBJ2-7
v_gene: TRBV4-3
len: 15
d_gene: TRBD2
CDR3aa: CASSQDSGRYDEQYF
CDR3nt: TGCGCCAGCAGCCAAGACAGCGGGAGATACGACGAGCAGTACTTC

abundance: NA
j_gene: TRBJ1-1
v_gene: TRBV27
len: 14
d_gene: NA
CDR3aa: CASSSGSWNTEAFF
CDR3nt: TGTGCCAGCAGCTCAGGGTCTTGGAACACTGAAGCTTTCTTT

abundance: NA
j_gene: TRBJ2-3
v_gene: TRBV9
len: 15
d_gene: NA
CDR3aa: CASSAGTFTTDTQYF
CDR3nt: TGTGCCAGCAGCGCCGGGACTTTTACCACAGATACGCAGTATTTT

abundance: NA
j_gene: TRBJ1-5
v_gene: TRBV5-3
len: 17
d_gene: TRBD1
CDR3aa: CARSHRTGKSGNQPQHF
CDR3nt: TGTGCCAGAAGCCACCGGACAGGGAAGTCTGGCAATCAGCCCCAGCATTTT

abundance: NA
j_gene: TRBJ2-7
v_gene: TRBV27
len: 13
d_gene: NA
CDR3aa: CASSLLGGNEQYF
CDR3nt: TGTGCCAGCAGTTTATTGGGGGGAAACGAGCAGTACTTC

abundance: NA
j_gene: TRBJ2-2
v_gene: TRBV2
len: 14
d_gene: TRBD1
CDR3aa: CASSDRAYTGELFF
CDR3nt: TGTGCCAGCAGCGACAGGGCGTACACCGGGGAGCTGTTTTTT